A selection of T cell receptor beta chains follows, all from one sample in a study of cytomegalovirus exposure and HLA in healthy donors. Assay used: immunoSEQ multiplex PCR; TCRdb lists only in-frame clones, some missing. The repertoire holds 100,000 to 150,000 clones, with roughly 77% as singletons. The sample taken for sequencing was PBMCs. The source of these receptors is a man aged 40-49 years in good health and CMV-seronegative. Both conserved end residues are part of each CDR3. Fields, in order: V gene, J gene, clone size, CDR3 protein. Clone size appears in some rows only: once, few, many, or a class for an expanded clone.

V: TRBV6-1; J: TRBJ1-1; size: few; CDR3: CASSERTGPRSGTEAFF
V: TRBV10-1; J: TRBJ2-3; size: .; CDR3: CASSRTGIGPDTQYF
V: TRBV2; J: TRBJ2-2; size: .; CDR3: CASSEARRIGELFF
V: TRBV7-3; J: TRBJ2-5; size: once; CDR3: CASSFGGVGETQYF
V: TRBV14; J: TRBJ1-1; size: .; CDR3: CASSQLVGQVNTEAFF
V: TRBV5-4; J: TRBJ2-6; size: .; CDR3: CASSLGGGTSGANGLTF
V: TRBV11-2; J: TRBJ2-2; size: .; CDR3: CASSSRPGELFF
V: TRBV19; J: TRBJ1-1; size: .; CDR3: CASSESDTPNTEAFF
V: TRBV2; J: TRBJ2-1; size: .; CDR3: CASRRTTSGGNEQFF
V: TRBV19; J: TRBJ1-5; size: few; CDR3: CASRLGEVVNQPQHF
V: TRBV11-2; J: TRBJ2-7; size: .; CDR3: CASSLEGGTTHEQYF
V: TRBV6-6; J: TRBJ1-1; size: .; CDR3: CASNKDRGQGNTEAFF
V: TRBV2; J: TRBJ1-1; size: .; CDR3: CASSEFTGYTEAFF
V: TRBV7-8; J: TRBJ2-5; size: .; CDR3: CASSYRTTTEAYF
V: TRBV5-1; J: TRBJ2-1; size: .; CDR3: CASSYLAGGAYNEQFF